What follows describes a single TCR beta chain. What it binds is not known. Vbeta (60) and Jbeta (13) primers were used in the PCR. The repertoire was sequenced with immunoSEQ multiplex PCR; TCRdb's copy has only in-frame clones and lacks some. Among about 67,000 clones listed, about 65% were seen once. The source of the sample is a study of cytomegalovirus exposure and HLA in healthy donors. Findings of the study overall: Common viral pathogens seemed, in a later analysis, to connect with several of the most significant clusters.

This CDR3 spans 14 amino acids. V lost 4 bases to trimming and J lost 4 bases; unmatched junction nucleotides: 4. Germline loops: CDR1 SNHLY, CDR2 FYNNEI. This chain connects TRBV2 to TRBJ1-5; 7 nucleotides align to TRBD1. The source is a woman aged 30 to 39 in good health and CMV-seronegative. Sequencing was done on a sample of PBMCs. The CDR3 DNA follows: TGTGCCAGCAGTGCCGGGACAGTTAATCAGCCCCAGCATTTT. This encodes CASSAGTVNQPQHF.